This is a list of T cell receptor beta chains from one sample in a study of CD8+ T cells in alopecia areata. TCRdb keeps only in-frame clones here, not all; method: immunoSEQ multiplex PCR. The sample contains about 150,000 clones, 50% to 65% of which appear only once. The sample consisted of CD8+ T cells sorted from blood, taken at week 0. These receptors all stem from a human donor with alopecia areata. Both conserved end residues are part of each CDR3. A D gene is named only where the DNA matches it firmly. Some rows mark clone size as missing; the rest say once, few, many or name a class of expanded clone.

clone size: .; V gene: TRBV11-2; J gene: TRBJ2-7; D gene: .; CDR3 protein: CASSPDGLLFYEQYF; CDR3 DNA: TGTGCCAGCAGCCCCGATGGGCTACTCTTCTACGAGCAGTACTTC
clone size: .; V gene: TRBV6-4; J gene: TRBJ2-5; D gene: .; CDR3 protein: CAISENGRFGETQYF; CDR3 DNA: TGTGCCATCAGTGAAAACGGGCGATTTGGGGAGACCCAGTACTTC
clone size: few; V gene: TRBV29-1; J gene: TRBJ2-7; D gene: .; CDR3 protein: CSVEGQGDYEQYF; CDR3 DNA: TGCAGCGTTGAAGGGCAGGGAGACTACGAGCAGTACTTC
clone size: .; V gene: TRBV29-1; J gene: TRBJ2-2; D gene: .; CDR3 protein: CSVEGDRYNANTGELFF; CDR3 DNA: TGCAGCGTTGAAGGAGACCGCTATAACGCGAACACCGGGGAGCTGTTTTTT
clone size: few; V gene: TRBV27; J gene: TRBJ1-5; D gene: TRBD1; CDR3 protein: CASRDRQGHQPQHF; CDR3 DNA: TGTGCCAGCAGGGATAGACAGGGCCATCAGCCCCAGCATTTT
clone size: .; V gene: TRBV5-6; J gene: TRBJ2-1; D gene: .; CDR3 protein: CASSFGDNEQFF; CDR3 DNA: TGTGCCAGCAGCTTCGGGGACAATGAGCAGTTCTTC
clone size: few; V gene: TRBV29-1; J gene: TRBJ1-4; D gene: .; CDR3 protein: CSVFGIGEKLFF; CDR3 DNA: TGCAGCGTTTTTGGAATCGGTGAAAAACTGTTTTTT
clone size: .; V gene: TRBV30; J gene: TRBJ1-1; D gene: .; CDR3 protein: CAWAREMNTEAFF; CDR3 DNA: TGTGCCTGGGCCAGAGAGATGAACACTGAAGCTTTCTTT
clone size: .; V gene: TRBV6-5; J gene: TRBJ1-6; D gene: TRBD1; CDR3 protein: CASSSGDRGSPLHF; CDR3 DNA: TGTGCCAGCAGTTCTGGGGACAGGGGTTCACCCCTCCACTTT
clone size: .; V gene: TRBV27; J gene: TRBJ1-2; D gene: TRBD1; CDR3 protein: CASSLTGEGHGYTF; CDR3 DNA: TGTGCCAGCAGTTTAACAGGGGAGGGCCATGGCTACACCTTC
clone size: few; V gene: TRBV5-1; J gene: TRBJ2-1; D gene: TRBD1; CDR3 protein: CASSQEGTATYNEQFF; CDR3 DNA: TGCGCCAGCAGTCAAGAAGGGACAGCAACCTACAATGAGCAGTTCTTC
clone size: few; V gene: TRBV29-1; J gene: TRBJ1-2; D gene: TRBD1; CDR3 protein: CSVEDPDRVGGYTF; CDR3 DNA: TGCAGCGTTGAAGATCCCGACAGGGTGGGTGGCTACACCTTC
clone size: .; V gene: TRBV30; J gene: TRBJ1-2; D gene: .; CDR3 protein: CAWGTGHLDNYGYTF; CDR3 DNA: TGTGCCTGGGGGACGGGACACCTAGATAACTATGGCTACACCTTC
clone size: .; V gene: TRBV11-3; J gene: TRBJ2-6; D gene: .; CDR3 protein: CASSSDDGAGANVLTF; CDR3 DNA: TGTGCCAGCAGCTCAGACGATGGGGCCGGGGCCAACGTCCTGACTTTC
clone size: .; V gene: TRBV5-6; J gene: TRBJ1-1; D gene: .; CDR3 protein: CASSFWTENTEAFF; CDR3 DNA: TGTGCCAGCAGCTTCTGGACGGAGAACACTGAAGCTTTCTTT
clone size: once; V gene: TRBV9; J gene: TRBJ2-7; D gene: .; CDR3 protein: CASSVDHGLGYEQYF; CDR3 DNA: TGTGCCAGCAGCGTAGATCACGGTTTGGGCTACGAGCAGTACTTC
clone size: few; V gene: TRBV10-3; J gene: TRBJ1-2; D gene: .; CDR3 protein: CAIRLESDYTF; CDR3 DNA: TGTGCCATCAGACTGGAATCGGACTACACCTTC
clone size: few; V gene: TRBV6-6; J gene: TRBJ2-7; D gene: TRBD1; CDR3 protein: CASSYLGTGGYEQYF; CDR3 DNA: TGTGCCAGCAGTTACCTCGGGACAGGTGGTTACGAGCAGTACTTC
clone size: few; V gene: TRBV27; J gene: TRBJ2-2; D gene: .; CDR3 protein: CASSIHSIGELFF; CDR3 DNA: TGTGCCAGCAGTATCCATTCGATCGGGGAGCTGTTTTTT
clone size: once; V gene: TRBV4-3; J gene: TRBJ1-1; D gene: .; CDR3 protein: CASSQAQADEAFF; CDR3 DNA: TGCGCCAGCAGCCAAGCCCAGGCGGACGAAGCTTTCTTT
clone size: few; V gene: TRBV7-9; J gene: TRBJ1-6; D gene: .; CDR3 protein: CASMGVNSPLHF; CDR3 DNA: TGTGCCAGCATGGGGGTTAATTCACCCCTCCACTTT
clone size: few; V gene: TRBV29-1; J gene: TRBJ2-1; D gene: .; CDR3 protein: CSAEDRPRGNEQFF; CDR3 DNA: TGCAGCGCGGAAGACAGGCCACGAGGAAATGAGCAGTTCTTC
clone size: .; V gene: TRBV7-6; J gene: TRBJ1-2; D gene: .; CDR3 protein: CASSLNSLEGYTF; CDR3 DNA: TGTGCCAGCAGCTTAAATTCCCTTGAGGGCTACACCTTC
clone size: .; V gene: TRBV19; J gene: TRBJ2-1; D gene: .; CDR3 protein: CASSIGAAKQFF; CDR3 DNA: TGTGCCAGTAGTATAGGGGCTGCTAAGCAGTTCTTC